Included here is one TCR beta chain sequence, with context. This receptor's antigen is unknown. No base qualities exist here, and no much larger clone lies one base off it. Libraries were built with the immunoSEQ multiplex PCR assay. The multiplex PCR relied on a mix of 60 forward primers for TCR Vbeta segments and 13 reverse primers for TCR Jbeta segments. A multiplex PCR assay on genomic DNA amplified the CDR3 region of rearranged TCR beta genes. Amplified TCR beta libraries were sequenced as 87-base-pair reads on the Illumina HiSeq System. As for how the authors treated the data: Across the 640 or so repertoires, a later analysis counted roughly 77 million unique TCR beta chains, roughly 11 million of which were shared by at least two donors. Raw reads were error-corrected and collapsed into unique sequences by a nearest-neighbor algorithm in which closely related sequences were merged to remove PCR and sequencing errors. V, D and J gene segments were assigned by aligning CDR3 sequences to IMGT reference sequences. For a sequence to be retained, at least a six-nucleotide match to both a V gene segment and a J gene segment was required. Rearrangements were classified as productive when the CDR3 lacked stop codons and remained in frame with V and J, and all other rearrangements were classified as non-productive. Following IMGT convention, CDR3 was defined as the stretch from the second conserved V-encoded cysteine to the conserved J-encoded phenylalanine. Sequences without an unambiguous match to a single V gene segment were excluded from the earlier analysis of almost 600 of the donors. An earlier analysis of approximately 590 of the donors called V segments functional above 56.7% productive rearrangements and segregating when the between-donor standard deviation exceeded 5%. A statistical classification framework was built for diagnosing cytomegalovirus status from the catalog of TCR beta chain sequences. A later analysis assigned V and J genes by comparing TCR nucleotide sequences with IMGT/GENE-DB human TR gene sequences. The TCRdist pipeline was used in a later analysis to assign CDR3 sequences and most-parsimonious VDJ recombination scenarios. A later analysis defined each TCR beta chain by its CDR3 amino acid sequence plus V-gene family, and excluded reads lacking a unique V-gene family. As a way to deal with suspected cross-contamination and a sequencing artifact, a later analysis dropped roughly 600 nucleotide sequences that were highly shared and had low generation probability. In a later analysis, a clonal expansion index for each public chain was calculated from normalized within-repertoire ranks of inferred template counts. In a later analysis, generation probabilities were computed using a VDJ recombination model fitted to out-of-frame rearrangements, and the results were checked against IGoR. In a later analysis, TCR-TCR, TCR-HLA and TCR-CMV co-occurrence was scored with hypergeometric tests, and a repertoire-size bias correction was applied to TCR pairs. False discovery rates were estimated in a later analysis by permuting HLA or CMV assignments 20 times. In a later analysis, co-occurring TCRs were grouped using DBSCAN, with TCRdist sequence similarity added in when clustering inside HLA-allele-positive subsets. For co-occurrence clustering, repertoires with fewer than 30,000 or more than 120,000 public chains were excluded, along with roughly 5 repertoires with anomalous nucleotide sharing. TCRdb took over this immuneACCESS table, retaining in-frame rearrangements with V and J assigned. Such tables are incomplete; in checked studies, under half of the missing clones stem from an unresolved V gene, and the remainder is unexplained. The V and J calls and clone size are taken from that table; D and trimming were inferred from the DNA. Recorded for this sample are some 89,000 clones; 85% of them occurred a single time. 7.4% of the sample is taken by the ten largest.

The data were taken from a study of cytomegalovirus exposure and HLA in healthy donors (dated by TCRdb to 2015 to 2018). Notes on the research overall: An earlier analysis of under 600 of the donors reported approximately 300 Gb of sequence data and some 100 million unique TCR beta sequences from some 180 million T cells. The T cell repertoires of several hundred subjects were profiled by immunosequencing and related to cytomegalovirus serostatus. An earlier analysis of fewer than 750 of the donors used high-throughput TCR beta sequencing to judge whether each TCR beta V gene segment behaved as functional or pseudogenic. Besides the first cohort of roughly 700 subjects, a separate validation cohort made up of roughly 120 different subjects was used. Every repertoire in the discovery cohort had been generated on one and the same sequencing platform. Among 398 genotyped donors of the cohort, an average of approximately 250,000 unique TCR beta nucleotide sequences were sequenced per donor, roughly a sixth of them non-productive. Among the roughly 370 genotyped donors, around 79% belonged to the genetic ancestry cluster associated with self-reported Caucasian donors. Rather than using new phenotypic data, the later analysis identified candidate immune exposures from TCR beta sequences and from how often those sequences occurred across donors. HLA typing included class I and class II loci at four-digit resolution. About 320 gigabases of sequencing data and tens of millions of unique TCR sequences were included in an early release covering roughly 600 HLA-typed donors. To predict cytomegalovirus infection status, the study brought together high-throughput TCR immunosequencing, statistical association of individual TCRs with disease status, and machine learning. The number of typed donors differed by locus: roughly 620-630 for A, B, C, DRB1 and DQB1; 500 to 550 for DQA1; approximately 610 for DPA1; and 450 to 480 for DPB1. Donor age, sex, ethnicity and CMV serostatus were compiled together with the repertoire data. A later genetic analysis took genome-wide SNP genotypes for about 60% of the roughly 670 donors and used that subset as a discovery cohort. The study was designed to test whether signatures of past pathogen exposure could be identified by cataloging public T cell receptors. About five DR-DQ haplotypes were handled as single units for association and clustering, since linkage in the cohort was strong. A later analysis re-analyzed previously published TCR beta repertoires from 500 to 700 donors and added high-resolution HLA genotyping to study TCR occurrence patterns. Results the study describes overall, beyond this receptor: In an earlier analysis of a few hundred of the donors, most TCR beta V segments were observed in productive rearrangements about 90% or about 30% of the time, broadly matching IMGT annotations. A total of fewer than 200 TCR beta chains were listed by the study as associated with cytomegalovirus. In a later analysis, several top co-occurrence clusters were reported to appear linked to parvovirus B19, influenza, CMV and Epstein-Barr virus. HLA typing was unavailable for some donors at each locus, so association tests used only the typed subset. The cohort was sequenced for TCR beta chains only, and without alpha or paired-chain data the features that could be detected were limited. It was suggested by the authors that the approach could potentially be generalized to other disease states and immunological phenotypes. In a later analysis, some 18,000 TCR beta sequences were associated with specific HLA alleles at a false discovery rate of 0.05. A later genetic analysis reported fewer N-insertions in productive TCRs among donors in an Asian-associated ancestry cluster than the approximately 700-donor mean. Most CMV-associated TCR beta chains appeared to be HLA-restricted in a later analysis, and the HLA associations seemed to be driven largely by CMV exposure. CMV serostatus was the only immune exposure information available for the cohort. A few of the identified cytomegalovirus-associated TCR beta chains were confirmed in vitro to be specific for cytomegalovirus antigens. In a later analysis, HLA-associated TCR beta chains showed more clonal expansion and lower generation probabilities than non-associated chains that were equally common. Some IMGT-functional V segments, including TRBV6-2 and TRBV6-3, could not be distinguished by the 87-base-pair reads and were therefore excluded. The sequencing pipeline was judged likely to have produced a cluster of highly shared sequence variants as a technical artifact. Linkage disequilibrium might explain the correlated functional status among segregating V segments, but an unknown experimental factor could not be ruled out. In a later analysis, the rate of TCR association differed among HLA loci, with DRB1 alleles having the most associated TCRs and HLA-C alleles having the fewest. A further reported finding was that TCR beta sequences accurately predicted the HLA-A and HLA-B alleles for most subjects in the first cohort. Because counts were too low, about 18 rarely observed V segments, including chromosome 9 orphons, were excluded from the earlier analysis of fewer than 650 of the donors. Cytomegalovirus status was reported to be diagnosed by the classifier with high specificity and sensitivity in both the original and validation cohorts. The presence/absence analyses assumed that sequencing depth was roughly uniform across donors, and that assumption may not be true. An association between a missense DCLRE1C variant and V-gene and J-gene trimming of TCR beta chains was found in a later genetic analysis and replicated in an independent cohort. Most TCR sequences were seen in very few donors, while some public TCRs were found in many individuals. When HLA alleles, especially DR and DQ, strongly co-occurred, TCR associations were difficult to assign to individual alleles.

The cohort comprised more than 550 healthy bone marrow donors. At the time of sampling, every cohort member was nominally healthy, though immune exposures that went unrecorded were likely present. The donor tested CMV seropositive and was one of the 289 seropositive cohort members. Each donor provided a peripheral blood sample, and peripheral blood mononuclear cells were used for TCR beta sequencing. Genomic DNA was extracted from the blood cell samples with the Qiagen DNeasy Blood Extraction Kit. Measured from the cysteine to the phenylalanine, the CDR3 is 15 residues long. Here the CDR3 DNA is all that survives: 45 bases in frame from base 1. CDR1 is given as MNHEY and CDR2 as SVGAGI, both from the germline V gene. V sheds 2 bases and J sheds 1 base, leaving 10 bases between their ends.

The specimen was PBMCs. This clonotype was sampled from a man aged 35 to 55 in good health and CMV-seropositive. The V and J genes are TRBV6-5 and TRBJ2-3; TRBD1 is perhaps the D gene, given 5 matching bases. The CDR3 is CASSYKGERTDTQYF. The sequenced DNA: TGTGCCAGCAGTTACAAAGGGGAACGCACAGATACGCAGTATTTT.